The sequence of this TCR beta chain was determined in a study of low-dose radiotherapy and immunotherapy resistance in tumors. Alpha- and beta-chain coverage of first-strand cDNA came from TRAV- and TRBV-specific primers. With a constant-region primer and a V-primer adapter, TCRs were subjected to roughly 20 PCR cycles of amplification. Using its own MiXCR run on the reads, TCRdb lists one record per CDR3 protein. There are some 40,000 distinct CDR3 sequences in the sample; 20% occur only once, and 9.2% lies in the top ten. Time point of the sample: after trial treatment. Treatment reported: LDRT plus nivolumab, ipilimumab, low-dose cyclophosphamide and aspirin (RACIN trial). This clonotype appeared many times. Germline-derived CDR1 and CDR2 are LNHNV and YYDKDF (reference sequence). The V end lost 0 bases, the J end lost 9 bases, and 27 bases lay between the germline ends. This CDR3 spans 19 amino acids.

V is TRBV15 and J is TRBJ2-1, with D tentatively TRBD1 (5 bases). Sequencing used PBMCs, obtained after low-dose radiotherapy plus immunotherapy. The sequence was obtained from a female donor with ovarian cancer. CDR3 nucleotide sequence: TGTGCCACCAGCAGAGAAGGGGTGCGGCGTCTCAGGATAGGCGGTGAGCAGTTCTTC. Translated: CATSREGVRRLRIGGEQFF.